The present T cell receptor (beta chain) was sequenced within a study of blood T cell repertoires in COVID-19. The CDR3 totals 15 residues. Trimming at V came to 4 bases and at J to 3 bases, leaving 7 bases not matched to a gene. Germline V gene sequence: CDR1 MNHEY, CDR2 SMNVEV (reference sequence). This clone was seen a single time. Method: immunoSEQ multiplex PCR; TCRdb's copy keeps in-frame clones and lacks some. This table has about 58,000 clones, about 84% appearing once. The sample was peripheral blood. The TCR was taken from a man aged 35 to 55 with active COVID-19. The V and J genes are TRBV27 and TRBJ2-7, with 9 bases aligning to TRBD1. The CDR3 here is CASSSPGQGDYEQYF. Written as DNA, the CDR3 is TGTGCCAGCAGTTCACCGGGACAGGGCGACTACGAGCAGTACTTC.